The entry below gives a single T cell receptor beta chain sequence along with its context. Antigen specificity is unknown. The data are from a study of Ad26.COV2.S vaccination and SARS-CoV-2 variants. Study conclusions and caveats: Vaccine and placebo groups showed comparable non-spike TCR breadth.

Method: immunoSEQ multiplex PCR; TCRdb's copy keeps in-frame clones and lacks some. The table shows around 170,000 clones, with 87% occurring only once. Sequenced here: peripheral blood, sampled after recovery from COVID-19. The sequence came from a human donor who had recovered from COVID-19.

CDR3 DNA: TGTGCCAGCGCTAAAGGGGGGGGCGTCTACAATGAGCAGTTCTTC. Its translation is CASAKGGGVYNEQFF. The chain has TRBV11-3 and TRBJ2-1, with D possibly matching TRBD2 (7 bases). The germline V gene encodes CDR1 SGHNT and CDR2 YENEEA. Trimming removed 8 bases from V and 3 bases from J, with 17 bases in between. CDR3 length: 15 amino acids.